This T cell receptor (beta chain) emerged from a study of blood T cells in healthy people across ages. Alongside a J-beta primer mix, a sample-barcoded 5' primer served in a second PCR lasting about 7 to 11 cycles. Researchers report that a template-switch adaptor with 12 random nucleotides tagged each cDNA molecule. TCRdb ran MiXCR on the 5' RACE reads and lists one entry per CDR3 protein. Here the sample spans roughly 1,500,000 distinct CDR3 sequences, about 31% being singletons. As for this clonotype: Its specificity is unknown.

J was trimmed by 2 bases and V by 4 bases; bases with no gene match: 5. The length of the CDR3 is 15 residues. The germline V gene has CDR1 SGHRS and CDR2 YFSETQ. Whole-study findings and limits: Higher diversity, along with more naive CD4+ cells, distinguished long-lived donors from aged donors.

Sequencing was done on a sample of blood. The receptor was isolated from a young woman in good health. J is TRBJ2-3 and V is TRBV5-1; 9 bases align to TRBD1. CDR3 loop: CASSSRTGVTDTQYF. In DNA, the CDR3 is TGCGCCAGCAGCAGCAGGACAGGGGTCACAGATACGCAGTATTTT.